Presented here are 8 T cell receptor beta chains from one specimen sequenced in a study of PD-1 blockade in classical Hodgkin lymphoma. Every patient had relapsed following autologous stem cell transplantation, and cohorts differed in brentuximab vedotin exposure. This table comes from immunoSEQ multiplex PCR, and its TCRdb copy is limited to in-frame clones, with some not included. The repertoire consists of 80,000 to 100,000 clones, with roughly 79% occurring once and the leading ten covering around 17%. The material was peripheral blood mononuclear cells (PBMCs), obtained before the second cycle of nivolumab. All receptors derive from a human donor with classical Hodgkin lymphoma.

The chain combines TRBV7-3 with TRBJ2-1; 12 bases map to TRBD2. The CDR3 covers 15 residues. Germline CDR1 SGHTA, CDR2 FQGTGA. The junction had 0 bases not matched to a gene; V was cut back by 2 bases and J by 4 bases. DNA of the CDR3: TGTGCCAGCAGCTTAGGACTAGCGGGGTACAATGAGCAGTTCTTC. Protein sequence: CASSLGLAGYNEQFF.

A remark on this clone: Other nucleotide sequences from this sample produce the same CDR3. The chain is built from TRBV5-6 and TRBJ2-5; D uncertain. The germline V and J ends were trimmed by 7 bases and 5 bases, with 9 bases remaining between them. Germline V gene sequence: CDR1 SGHDT, CDR2 YYEEEE. This CDR3 has 11 residues. Here the CDR3 DNA reads TGTGCCAGCTCCTTGAGGGAGACCCAGTACTTC. Its protein is CASSLRETQYF.

This rearrangement joins TRBV28 to TRBJ1-4; D is unclear. This CDR3 contains 14 residues. Germline loops: CDR1 MDHEN, CDR2 SYDVKM. V was clipped by 5 bases and J by 8 bases, with 15 bases between them. CDR3: CASSRSGEWEKLFF. Here the CDR3 DNA reads TGTGCCAGCAGTAGGTCCGGGGAGTGGGAAAAACTGTTTTTT.

This clone was seen a handful of times. The rearrangement joins TRBV19 to TRBJ1-5; D is ambiguous. The CDR3 runs to 14 residues. CDR1 LNHDA and CDR2 SQIVND come from the germline V gene (reference sequence). The V end lost 7 bases, the J end lost 1 base, and 11 bases lay between the germline ends. CDR3 sequence (DNA): TGTGCCAGTATGTCCAGCGGGAGCAATCAGCCCCAGCATTTT. It encodes CASMSSGSNQPQHF.

This clone was counted between two and nine times. The J gene is TRBJ1-6, the V gene TRBV5-4; 7 nucleotides agree with TRBD1. This CDR3 has 16 amino acids. The J segment lost 9 bases and the V segment lost 4 bases, leaving 13 bases of the junction unmatched. Per germline, CDR1 SGHNT and CDR2 YYREEE (reference sequence). As DNA, the CDR3 is TGTGCCAGCAGCCTGGGGTCCGGGACAGTCGGTTCACCCCTCCACTTT. Its protein product is CASSLGSGTVGSPLHF.

The chain couples TRBV5-1 to TRBJ1-1; D is unresolved. The CDR3 is 13 residues long. Trimming took off 0 bases at V and 3 bases at J, with 6 bases between the two ends. The germline V gene has CDR1 SGHRS and CDR2 YFSETQ. The CDR3 DNA reads as TGCGCCAGCAGCTTGGCCGCGTACACTGAAGCTTTCTTT. Translating gives CASSLAAYTEAFF. The full variable domain, in which reference TRBV5-1 and TRBJ1-1 provide the parts outside the CDR3, is KAGVTQTPRYLIKTRGQQVTLSCSPISGHRSVSWYQQTPGQGLQFLFEYFSETQRNKGNFPGRFSGRQFSNSRSEMNVSTLELGDSALYLCASSLAAYTEAFFGQGTRLTVV.

The rearrangement uses TRBV6-5 and TRBJ2-2; D is undetermined. The V gene's germline CDR1 is MNHEY and CDR2 SVGAGI. V lost 2 bases and J lost 4, with 5 bases in between. This CDR3 has 13 residues. The CDR3 DNA sequence: TGTGCCAGCAGTTACCCCAGCACCGGGGAGCTGTTTTTT. Protein product: CASSYPSTGELFF.

The chain links TRBV6-4 to TRBJ1-2, with 7 bases matching TRBD1. V lost 8 bases and J lost 3; bases outside the gene matches: 6. Germline V lookup: CDR1 MRHNA, CDR2 SNTAGT. CDR3 length: 13 amino acids. This CDR3 is CASRRTGDYGYTF. Here the CDR3 DNA reads TGTGCCAGCCGCAGAACAGGGGACTATGGCTACACCTTC.